This T cell receptor (beta chain) was documented in a study of siplizumab effects on memory and regulatory T cells. Here immunoSEQ multiplex PCR was the method, and the copy in TCRdb shows in-frame clones only, minus some. The sample lists around 100,000 clones; more than 85% were seen once. This clone was seen more than once but under ten times. Input material: CD4+ T cells sorted from blood. This TCR derives from a human donor in good health.

The CDR3 loop is CATGTRNSPLHF. The CDR3 bases are TGTGCCACCGGGACACGCAATTCACCCCTCCACTTT. The chain is built from TRBV6-6 and TRBJ1-6, with D possibly matching TRBD1 (6 bases). Trimming pared 10 bases from V and 7 bases from J, leaving 11 bases between. CDR3 length: 12 residues. CDR1 is MNHNY, CDR2 SVGAGI, per germline (reference sequence).